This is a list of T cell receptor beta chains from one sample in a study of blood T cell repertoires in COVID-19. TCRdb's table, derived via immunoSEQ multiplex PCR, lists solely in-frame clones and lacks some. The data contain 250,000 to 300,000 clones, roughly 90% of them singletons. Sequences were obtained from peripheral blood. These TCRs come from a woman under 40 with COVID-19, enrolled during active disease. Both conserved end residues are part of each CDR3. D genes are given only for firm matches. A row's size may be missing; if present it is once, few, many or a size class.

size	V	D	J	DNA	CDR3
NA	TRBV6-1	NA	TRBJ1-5	TGTGCCAGCAGTGAGTTCCCAGGGGCCCGCAATCAGCCCCAGCATTTT	CASSEFPGARNQPQHF
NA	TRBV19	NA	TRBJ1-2	TGTGCCAGTACGAACAGGACTAACTATGGCTACACCTTC	CASTNRTNYGYTF
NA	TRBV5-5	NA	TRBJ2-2	TGTGCCAGCAGCTCACTTGGAAAGGACAAGGACACCGGGGAGCTGTTTTTT	CASSSLGKDKDTGELFF
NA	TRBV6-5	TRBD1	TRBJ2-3	TGTGCCAGCAGGGACAGGACTAGCACAGATACGCAGTATTTT	CASRDRTSTDTQYF
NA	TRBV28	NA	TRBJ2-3	TGTGCCAGCAGTTATAGGCCTAGGGGACTCACAGATACGCAGTATTTT	CASSYRPRGLTDTQYF
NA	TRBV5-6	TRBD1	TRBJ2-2	TGTGCCAGCAGCTTGGGACAGGGGATCGTAACCGGGGAGCTGTTTTTT	CASSLGQGIVTGELFF
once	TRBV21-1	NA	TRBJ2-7	TGTGCCAGCAGCAAGCATAAGGCTCCTAGGGGGTACTTC	CASSKHKAPRGYF
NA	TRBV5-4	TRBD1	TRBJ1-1	TGTGCCAGCAGCTTAAACAGGGGGACTGAAGCTTTCTTT	CASSLNRGTEAFF
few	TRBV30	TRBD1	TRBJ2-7	TGTGCCTGGAGTTACAGGGGCTACGAGCAGTACTTC	CAWSYRGYEQYF
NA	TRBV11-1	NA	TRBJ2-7	TGTGCCAGCAGTTACAGTTCCTACGAGCAGTACTTC	CASSYSSYEQYF
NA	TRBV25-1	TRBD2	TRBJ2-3	TGTGCCAGCAGTGAACCCCCGGGTAGCGGGGGGCAAGATACGCAGTATTTT	CASSEPPGSGGQDTQYF
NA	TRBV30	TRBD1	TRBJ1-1	TGTGCCTGGAGTGGATACAGGGGGCAGGGGGCTTTCTTT	CAWSGYRGQGAFF
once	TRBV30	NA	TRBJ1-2	TGTGCCTGGAGTGTGCTGGGGGCAGGTGGCTACACCTTC	CAWSVLGAGGYTF
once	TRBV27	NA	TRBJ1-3	TGTGCCAGCAGATCCTTAGGCAGGGCCGCTGGAAACACCATATATTTT	CASRSLGRAAGNTIYF
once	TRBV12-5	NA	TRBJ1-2	TGTGCTAGTGGTGGAGGTGGCCCTGGCTATGGCTACACCTTC	CASGGGGPGYGYTF
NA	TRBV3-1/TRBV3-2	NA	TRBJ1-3	TGTGCCAGCAGCCATCAAGTGAACCCCCCCGGCTCTGGAAACACCATATATTTT	CASSHQVNPPGSGNTIYF
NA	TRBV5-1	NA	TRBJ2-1	TGCGCCAGCAGCTTGGGCGGGGCGGATGAGCAGTTCTTC	CASSLGGADEQFF
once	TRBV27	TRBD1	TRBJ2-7	TGTGCCAGCAGTGCGTCGAGTAGGGACAGAACCTACGAGCAGTACTTC	CASSASSRDRTYEQYF
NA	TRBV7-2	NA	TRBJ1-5	TGTGCCAGCAGTCAAGCGGGACGGGTGAATCAGCCCCAGCATTTT	CASSQAGRVNQPQHF
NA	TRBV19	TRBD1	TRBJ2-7	TGTGCCAGTAGTATGGGGACAGGGACTTTTCCGGGGGAGCAGTACTTC	CASSMGTGTFPGEQYF
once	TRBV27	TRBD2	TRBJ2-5	TGTGCCAGCAGCCTAGCGGGGTGGGAGACCCAGTACTTC	CASSLAGWETQYF
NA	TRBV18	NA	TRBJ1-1	TGTGCCAGCTCACCAGTAAGCATGAACACTGAAGCTTTCTTT	CASSPVSMNTEAFF
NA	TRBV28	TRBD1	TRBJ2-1	TGTGCCAGCAGCTTTTCAGGGGGATTCGATGAGCAGTTCTTC	CASSFSGGFDEQFF
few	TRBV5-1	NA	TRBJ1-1	TGCGCCAGCAGCTCCCCGACAGAAATGAACACTGAAGCTTTCTTT	CASSSPTEMNTEAFF
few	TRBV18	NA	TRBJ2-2	TGTGCCAGCTCACCCGGACCAGGGCACACCGGGGAGCTGTTTTTT	CASSPGPGHTGELFF
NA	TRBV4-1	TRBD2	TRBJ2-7	TGCGCCAGCAGCCACGTCGCCGGGACTACAAAATACGAGCAGTACTTC	CASSHVAGTTKYEQYF
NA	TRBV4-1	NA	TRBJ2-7	TGCGCCAGCAGCCACGTGACAGGAGGCTACGAGCAGTACTTC	CASSHVTGGYEQYF
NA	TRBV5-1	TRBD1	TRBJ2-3	TGCGCCAGCAGCTTGGTGGGCAGGGGGTCCACAGATACGCAGTATTTT	CASSLVGRGSTDTQYF
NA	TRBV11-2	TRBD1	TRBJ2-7	TGTGCCAGCAGCTTTTACAGGGGGAACGCCTACGAGCAGTACTTC	CASSFYRGNAYEQYF
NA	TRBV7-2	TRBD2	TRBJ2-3	TGTGCCAGCAGCCCAACCAGAGGGGGCGGGGGGGCAACAGATACGCAGTATTTT	CASSPTRGGGGATDTQYF
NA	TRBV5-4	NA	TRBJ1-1	TGTGCCAGCAGCTTGGCGCGGAAGACTGAGAACACTGAAGCTTTCTTT	CASSLARKTENTEAFF
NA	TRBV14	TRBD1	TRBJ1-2	TGTGCCAGCAGCCAGAGGGACAGAATCTATGGCTACACCTTC	CASSQRDRIYGYTF
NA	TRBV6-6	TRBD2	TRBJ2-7	TGTGCCAGCAGCCTGGAAGGGTGGACTAGCGGGGTACCTTCCTCCTACGAGCAGTACTTC	CASSLEGWTSGVPSSYEQYF
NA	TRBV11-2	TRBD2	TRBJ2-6	TGTGCCAGCAGCCCTACGCGGGGGGAAGCCTCTGGGGCCAACGTCCTGACTTTC	CASSPTRGEASGANVLTF
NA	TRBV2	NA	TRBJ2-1	TGTGCCAGCAGTGAGAGTCAGGGACTCTACAATGAGCAGTTCTTC	CASSESQGLYNEQFF
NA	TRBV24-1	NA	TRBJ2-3	TGTGCCACCAGTGACCCCACAGGGACAGATACGCAGTATTTT	CATSDPTGTDTQYF
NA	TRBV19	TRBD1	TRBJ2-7	TGTGCCAGCGAACCGACAGGGTCGGGCAACGAGCAGTACTTC	CASEPTGSGNEQYF
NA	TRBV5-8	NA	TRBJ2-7	TGTGCCAGCACACCTCAGGGCAGCACCTACGAGCAGTACTTC	CASTPQGSTYEQYF
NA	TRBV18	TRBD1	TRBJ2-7	TGTGCCAGCTGCCGAGGGACAGGGGACGAGCAGTACTTC	CASCRGTGDEQYF
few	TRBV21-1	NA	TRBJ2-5	TGTGCCAGCAGCAAAGAGGGTAGCCGACAGGGGGCGCCTTGGGAGACCCAGTACTTC	CASSKEGSRQGAPWETQYF
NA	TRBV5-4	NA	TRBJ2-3	TGTGCCAGCAGCTGGGGGGCAGATACGCAGTATTTT	CASSWGADTQYF
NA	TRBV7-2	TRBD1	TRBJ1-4	TGTGCCAGCAGCTTTACAGGGGGCGGGTATGAAAAACTGTTTTTT	CASSFTGGGYEKLFF
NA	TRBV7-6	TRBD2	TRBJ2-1	TGTGCCAGCAGCTGGACTAGCGGGGTCCTAGACAATGAGCAGTTCTTC	CASSWTSGVLDNEQFF
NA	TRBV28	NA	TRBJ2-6	TGTGCCAGCAGCCCCGGGGGCTCTGGGGCCAACGTCCTGACTTTC	CASSPGGSGANVLTF
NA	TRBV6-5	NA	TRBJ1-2	TGTGCCAGCAGTCCAGGGGTTAACTATGGCTACACCTTC	CASSPGVNYGYTF
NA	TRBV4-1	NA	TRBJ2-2	TGCGCCAGCAGCCAAGACACAGGGTTCGCCGGGGAGCTGTTTTTT	CASSQDTGFAGELFF
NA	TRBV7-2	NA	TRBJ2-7	TGTGCCAGCAGCTTAGGGGGACTCCAAGCGGGCGAGCAGTACTTC	CASSLGGLQAGEQYF
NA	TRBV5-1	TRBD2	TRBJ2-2	TGCGCCAGCAGCTTTAAGCGGGGCTCGAACACCGGGGAGCTGTTTTTT	CASSFKRGSNTGELFF
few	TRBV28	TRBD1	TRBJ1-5	TGTGCCAGCAGTTTGGCCTCACGGGGACAGGGCAGTAGTCAGCCCCAGCATTTT	CASSLASRGQGSSQPQHF
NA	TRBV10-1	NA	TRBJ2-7	TGCGCCAGCAGTGATCGCAGGGGACCCTACGAGCAGTACTTC	CASSDRRGPYEQYF
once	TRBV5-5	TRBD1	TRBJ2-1	TGTGCCAGCAGCCGGGACAGGGGCTACAATGAGCAGTTCTTC	CASSRDRGYNEQFF
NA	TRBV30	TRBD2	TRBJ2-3	TGTGCCTGGAATTTCGGGGGGGGAGACACAGATACGCAGTATTTT	CAWNFGGGDTDTQYF
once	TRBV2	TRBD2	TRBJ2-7	TGTGCCAGCAACTCTTTTGGGGGGGGTTCCTCCTACGAGCAGTACTTC	CASNSFGGGSSYEQYF
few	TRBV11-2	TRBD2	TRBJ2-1	TGTGCCAGCAGCCTCCGGCAGCGGGGGGAACTGACCTACAATGAGCAGTTCTTC	CASSLRQRGELTYNEQFF
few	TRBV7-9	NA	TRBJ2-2	TGTGCCAGCAGCTCTTCGAACACCGGGGAGCTGTTTTTT	CASSSSNTGELFF
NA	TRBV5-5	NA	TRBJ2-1	TGTGCCAGCAGCTGGGCGACGGGGATCTACAATGAGCAGTTCTTC	CASSWATGIYNEQFF
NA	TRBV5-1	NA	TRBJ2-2	TGCGCCAGCAGCTTGGACGCCTTCCTAAACGGGGAGCTGTTTTTT	CASSLDAFLNGELFF
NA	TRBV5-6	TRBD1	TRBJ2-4	TGTGCCAGCAGCTCACCGGACAGGGGCCCCATTCAGTACTTC	CASSSPDRGPIQYF
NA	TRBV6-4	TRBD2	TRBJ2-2	TGTGCCAGCAGTGCTAGCGGGGGGAACACCGGGGAGCTGTTTTTT	CASSASGGNTGELFF